These 17 T cell receptor beta chains came from one sample sequenced in a study of low-dose radiotherapy and immunotherapy resistance in tumors. The time point here: before trial treatment. Priming of first-strand cDNA relied on TRAV- and TRBV-specific primers (covering alpha and beta chains). Amplification, which lasted roughly 20 PCR cycles, used a constant-region primer and V-primer adapter to amplify TCRs. Each CDR3 protein is one row after TCRdb ran MiXCR on the reads. The sample gives 55,000 to 80,000 distinct CDR3 sequences, approximately 26% of which show up once; 6% to 7% is in the top ten. Sequenced here: PBMCs, sampled before treatment. The source of these receptors is a male donor with rectosigmoid adenocarcinoma.

This clonotype was counted ten times or more. Here the CDR3 reads CASSSRLAPEAETQYF. The CDR3 DNA follows: TGTGCCAGCAGCTCCAGACTAGCACCGGAGGCAGAGACCCAGTACTTC. This chain joins TRBV7-3 and TRBJ2-5; 7 bases map to TRBD2. The CDR3 consists of 16 residues. With V trimmed by 4 bases and J by 4 bases, 12 bases remained unmatched. Looked up from germline, CDR1 is SGHTA and CDR2 is FQGTGA.

This clonotype came up many times. The rearrangement uses TRBV4-2 and TRBJ2-7; D might be TRBD1 (6 bases). The germline V and J ends were trimmed by 0 bases and 1 base, with 10 bases remaining between them. Per the germline V gene, CDR1 is LGHNA and CDR2 is YNFKEQ. This CDR3 has 15 amino acids. CDR3: CASSQDTQGSYEQYF. CDR3 DNA sequence: TGTGCCAGCAGCCAAGATACTCAGGGGTCCTACGAGCAGTACTTC.

This clonotype was counted many times. The chain couples TRBV4-3 to TRBJ1-2; the match to TRBD1 covers 10 bases. CDR3 length: 15 residues. Germline lookup yields CDR1 LGHNA and CDR2 YSLEER. V trimming: 0 bases; J trimming: 8 bases; junction bases outside the gene matches: 6. The CDR3, as DNA: TGCGCCAGCAGCCAAGATAGGACAGGGGGAGGCGGCTACACCTTC. As protein: CASSQDRTGGGGYTF.

V is TRBV11-1 and J is TRBJ2-5; D might be TRBD1 or TRBD2, each matching 5 bases. The germline CDR1 and CDR2 sequences are SGHAT and FQDESV (reference sequence). The V and J ends lost 9 bases and 1 base respectively, with 15 bases between them. The CDR3 sequence is 14 residues long. The CDR3 loop is CASRTGPTQETQYF. The CDR3 DNA reads as TGTGCCAGTCGGACGGGGCCGACCCAAGAGACCCAGTACTTC.

There are many counts of this clonotype. The chain has TRBV7-9 and TRBJ2-7, with TRBD1 matching 12 bases. Germline CDR1 is SEHNR and CDR2 is FQNEAQ (reference sequence). The CDR3 runs to 16 residues. Trimming removed 0 bases from V and 6 bases from J; junction bases left unmatched: 6. As DNA, the CDR3 is TGTGCCAGCAGCTTAGCTGCCGGGACAGGGGGCCCCGAGCAGTACTTC. It is translated as CASSLAAGTGGPEQYF. Using reference TRBV7-9 and TRBJ2-7 for the parts outside the CDR3, the full variable domain is DTGVSQNPRHKITKRGQNVTFRCDPISEHNRLYWYRQTLGQGPEFLTYFQNEAQLEKSRLLSDRFSAERPKGSFSTLEIQRTEQGDSAMYLCASSLAAGTGGPEQYFGPGTRLTVT.

With respect to this clonotype: This probably arose from a read error, given a far larger clone one base away. The chain is built from TRBV6-2 or TRBV6-3 and TRBJ2-5, with D maybe TRBD1 (5 bases). Germline CDR1 MNHEY, CDR2 SVGEGT. The CDR3 consists of 13 residues. The DNA for the CDR3 is TGTGGCATCGGAGACAGTCTCCAAGAGACCCAGTACTTC. Translated, it gives CGIGDSLQETQYF.

This clonotype was counted a few times. The limits of the CDR3 on the DNA are not certain, so only TCRdb's listed CDR3 is given. The CDR3 region is CASSYQGPPTGELFFF. V gene TRBV6-6 combines with J gene TRBJ2-2; TRBD1, the table's D call, was not compared with the DNA. Germline lookup yields CDR1 MNHNY and CDR2 SVGAGI (reference sequence). Counting both end residues, the CDR3 totals 16 amino acids.

In this sample, this clonotype turned up many times. The chain recombines TRBV7-2 with TRBJ1-1; D is unresolved. CDR3 length equals 13 residues. V gave up 5 bases and J gave up 4 bases, with 11 bases separating them. In germline, CDR1 is SGHTA, CDR2 FQGNSA. CDR3 in DNA: TGTGCCAGCAGCGCTCAAAGAGGCACTGAAGCTTTCTTT. Its protein product is CASSAQRGTEAFF.

As concerns this clonotype: A read error is the likely source, as a far larger clone sits one nucleotide away. The rearrangement joins TRBV28 to TRBJ2-1; D is unclear. The germline V gene has CDR1 MDHEN and CDR2 SYDVKM. The germline V and J ends were trimmed by 5 bases and 10 bases, with 9 bases remaining between them. The CDR3 covers 11 residues. Written as DNA, the CDR3 is TGTGCCAGCAGTGCCAGCTACGAGCAGTTCTTC. Amino acids: CASSASYEQFF. Combining the CDR3 with reference TRBV28 and TRBJ2-1 gives the whole variable domain DVKVTQSSRYLVKRTGEKVFLECVQDMDHENMFWYRQDPGLGLRLIYFSYDVKMKEKGDIPEGYSVSREKKERFSLILESASTNQTSMYLCASSASYEQFFGPGTRLTVL.

This clonotype was observed at least ten times. The genes are TRBV25-1 and TRBJ1-1; D is possibly TRBD1 (5 bases). This CDR3 has 14 residues. V was cut by 5 bases and J by 1 base, with 11 bases left in between. CDR1 is MGHDK, CDR2 SYGVNS, per germline. The CDR3 loop is CASSPRGGNTEAFF. DNA for the CDR3: TGTGCCAGCAGTCCCCGGGGGGGGAACACTGAAGCTTTCTTT.

This clonotype has just a few counts. V usage is TRBV5-6 and J usage is TRBJ1-4, with 7 nucleotides matching TRBD1. The trim removed 4 bases at V and 14 bases at J, leaving 17 bases unmatched. CDR3 length equals 15 residues. The germline V gene has CDR1 SGHDT and CDR2 YYEEEE. The CDR3 region has the DNA TGTGCCAGCAGCCCCCGAAACAGGGGAATGAAAAGTCTGTTTTTT. This sequence encodes CASSPRNRGMKSLFF.

This clonotype showed up many times. The chain uses TRBV7-2 and TRBJ2-2; the match to TRBD1 covers 11 bases. The CDR3 runs 16 residues. CDR1 is SGHTA and CDR2 is FQGNSA in the germline V gene. The J segment lost 7 bases and the V segment lost 4 bases, leaving 8 bases of the junction unmatched. The DNA for the CDR3 is TGTGCCAGCAGCTACTCCCCGGGACAGGGGGTCGGGGAGCTGTTTTTT. Translation gives CASSYSPGQGVGELFF.

About this clonotype itself: A much larger clone sits a single nucleotide away, making a read error possible. The J gene is TRBJ2-1, the V gene TRBV7-6, with TRBD1 as a possible D gene (6 bases). The CDR3 sequence is 13 residues long. V dropped 7 bases and J dropped 7 bases, with 14 bases sitting between them. CDR1 is SGHVS, CDR2 FNYEAQ, per germline. CDR3 sequence: CASIYYTGNEQFF. CDR3 nucleotides: TGTGCCAGCATTTATTATACAGGGAATGAGCAGTTCTTC.

This clonotype was counted at least ten times. This chain connects TRBV6-2 or TRBV6-3 to TRBJ2-1; the match to TRBD2 covers 9 bases. The CDR3 is made up of 15 amino acids. The germline V gene encodes CDR1 MNHEY and CDR2 SVGEGT. V was pared by 6 bases and J by 8 bases, with 11 bases of the junction left unmatched. In nucleotides, the CDR3 is TGTGCCAGCAGCTCAGGCCTAGCGGGAAGGTATGAGCAGTTCTTC. As protein: CASSSGLAGRYEQFF.

The table lists this clonotype with many counts. The chain couples TRBV4-2 to TRBJ1-5; maybe TRBD1 (6 bases). Germline CDR1 and CDR2: LGHNA and YNFKEQ. The CDR3 extends over 16 amino acids. Trimming removed 0 bases at V and 2 bases at J, with 11 bases between. CDR3 sequence: CASSQEQGKGNQPQHF. CDR3 DNA sequence: TGTGCCAGCAGCCAAGAACAGGGAAAGGGCAATCAGCCCCAGCATTTT.

The genes are TRBV6-5 and TRBJ1-6, with D unclear. Germline CDR1 and CDR2: MNHEY and SVGAGI. CDR3 length: 16 residues. V dropped 0 bases and J dropped 7 bases, with 13 bases sitting between them. The CDR3 region is CASSYSISGINSPLHF. The CDR3, as DNA: TGTGCCAGCAGTTACTCGATATCCGGGATCAATTCACCCCTCCACTTT.

This clonotype was counted at least ten times. This chain connects TRBV2 to TRBJ2-2; 11 bases map to TRBD1. Germline CDR1 SNHLY, CDR2 FYNNEI. CDR3 size: 18 residues. V dropped 2 bases and J dropped 6; count of bases not matched to a gene: 11. The CDR3 DNA sequence: TGTGCCAGCAGTGAACCCAAAGGTGGACAGGGGGCAGCCGGGGAGCTGTTTTTT. It codes for CASSEPKGGQGAAGELFF.